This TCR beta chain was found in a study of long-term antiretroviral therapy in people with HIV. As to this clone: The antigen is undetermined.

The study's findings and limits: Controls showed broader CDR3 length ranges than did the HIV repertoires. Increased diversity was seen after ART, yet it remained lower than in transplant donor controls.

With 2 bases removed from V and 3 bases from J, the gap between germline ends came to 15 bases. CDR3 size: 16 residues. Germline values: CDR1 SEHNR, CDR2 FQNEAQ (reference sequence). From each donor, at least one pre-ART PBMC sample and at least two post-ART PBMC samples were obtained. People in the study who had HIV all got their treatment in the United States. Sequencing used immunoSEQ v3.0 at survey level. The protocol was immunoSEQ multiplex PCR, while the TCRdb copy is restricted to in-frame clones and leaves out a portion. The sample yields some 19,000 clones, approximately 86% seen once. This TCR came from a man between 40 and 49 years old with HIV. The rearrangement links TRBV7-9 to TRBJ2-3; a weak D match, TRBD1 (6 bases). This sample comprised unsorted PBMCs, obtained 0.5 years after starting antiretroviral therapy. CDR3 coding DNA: TGTGCCAGCAGCTTATCCCTCCAGGGGTGGACAGATACGCAGTATTTT. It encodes CASSLSLQGWTDTQYF. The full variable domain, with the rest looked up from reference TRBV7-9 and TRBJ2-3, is DTGVSQNPRHKITKRGQNVTFRCDPISEHNRLYWYRQTLGQGPEFLTYFQNEAQLEKSRLLSDRFSAERPKGSFSTLEIQRTEQGDSAMYLCASSLSLQGWTDTQYFGPGTRLTVL.